This T cell receptor beta chain comes out of a study of T cells after yellow fever vaccination. Overall study results and limits: One caveat is that FACS-sorted repertoires could contain abundant clonotypes contaminating from the bulk population. Clones from primary vaccination mostly reappeared after the booster (96% CD4, approximately 88% CD8). It was a weaker secondary response, yet one that peaked faster, at day 5 versus 15.

This clonotype appeared once. A much larger clonotype is one base distant, so this may be a read error. The TCR cDNA carried a universal primer site and UMIs from 5'RACE template switching. TCRdb reprocessed the 5' RACE reads via MiXCR and lists one record per CDR3 protein. Of about 52,000 distinct CDR3 sequences in the sample, 6% to 8.5% are singletons; the top ten hold more than 20%. The CDR3 sequence is 14 residues long. Germline V gene data show CDR1 as MGHRA and CDR2 as YSYEKL. Trimming removed 1 base from V and 6 bases from J; junction bases left unmatched: 4. This rearrangement joins TRBV4-1 to TRBJ2-3; 7 positions match TRBD2. This material consisted of CD8+ T cells not binding an NS4B(214-222) dextramer, sorted from PBMCs, taken about 41 days after the first yellow fever vaccination. The TCR comes from a man between 18 and 29 years old who received the YFV17D yellow fever vaccine. The CDR3 is CASSQGGGIDTQYF. The CDR3 bases are TGCGCCAGCAGCCAAGGCGGGGGTATTGATACGCAGTATTTT.